The 10 T cell receptor beta chains given below trace back to one sample, sequenced in a study of T cell changes during pregnancy in multiple sclerosis. TCRdb's table, derived via immunoSEQ multiplex PCR, lists solely in-frame clones and lacks some. This sample has around 60,000 clones, with 80% to 90% found just once. The sequencing used peripheral blood, collected in the first trimester of pregnancy. All receptors come from a female donor with multiple sclerosis, enrolled in a pregnancy study.

The V gene is TRBV4-3, the J gene TRBJ1-2; 9 nucleotides align to TRBD1. V lost 1 base and J lost 4; bases outside the gene matches: 7. The CDR3 covers 16 residues. CDR1 is LGHNA and CDR2 is YSLEER in the germline V gene. CDR3 in amino acids: CASSQVTGTGLYGYTF. The CDR3 nucleotides read TGCGCCAGCAGCCAAGTGACCGGGACAGGGCTCTATGGCTACACCTTC.

This clone was detected once. The rearrangement joins TRBV6-5 to TRBJ2-5; 8 nucleotides match TRBD2. CDR1 is MNHEY, CDR2 SVGAGI, per germline. V shed 9 bases, J shed 5 bases, and the junction held 8 bases outside the gene matches. This CDR3 has 13 residues. CDR3 sequence: CASTTAGVETQYF. The CDR3 DNA reads TGTGCCAGTACCACAGCGGGAGTGGAGACCCAGTACTTC.

J is TRBJ2-1 and V is TRBV5-1; 7 bases agree with TRBD2. V lost 5 bases and J lost 6; bases outside the gene matches: 11. The CDR3 runs 15 residues. CDR1 is SGHRS, CDR2 YFSETQ, per germline. CDR3 coding DNA: TGCGCCAGCAGGACGCTAGCGGACCCGCCCAATGAGCAGTTCTTC. It is translated as CASRTLADPPNEQFF.

The chain has TRBV6-4 and TRBJ2-3; TRBD2 agrees at 14 bases. This CDR3 region has 16 residues. Germline V CDR1 and CDR2: MRHNA, SNTAGT. V shed 8 bases, J shed 2 bases, and the junction held 6 bases outside the gene matches. CDR3 coding DNA: TGTGCCAGCCGGTGGACTAGCGGGGGGACCACAGATACGCAGTATTTT. This encodes CASRWTSGGTTDTQYF.

The chain uses TRBV10-3 and TRBJ2-5; maybe TRBD1 (5 bases). Germline V gene lookup returns CDR1 ENHRY and CDR2 SYGVKD. The CDR3 contains 13 residues. V was pared by 10 bases and J by 2 bases, with 14 bases between. DNA of the CDR3: TGTGCCACCGGCGAAGGGGTTCAAGAGACCCAGTACTTC. Its protein is CATGEGVQETQYF.

This clone appeared a single time. The genes are TRBV19 and TRBJ2-7, with a tentative D call TRBD1 (5 bases). Germline V gives CDR1 LNHDA, CDR2 SQIVND (reference sequence). V was clipped by 5 bases and J by 1 base, with 6 bases between them. The CDR3 covers 12 residues. CDR3 in DNA: TGTGCCAGTAGTGGGGCGTCCTACGAGCAGTACTTC. Residues: CASSGASYEQYF. Drawing the rest from reference TRBV19 and TRBJ2-7, the complete variable domain is DGGITQSPKYLFRKEGQNVTLSCEQNLNHDAMYWYRQDPGQGLRLIYYSQIVNDFQKGDIAEGYSVSREKKESFPLTVTSAQKNPTAFYLCASSGASYEQYFGPGTRLTVT.

The chain carries TRBV10-3 and TRBJ2-5; D gene ambiguous. Per the germline V gene, CDR1 is ENHRY and CDR2 is SYGVKD. Trimming took 0 bases from V and 0 from J, leaving 2 bases between them. The CDR3 totals 13 residues. Here the CDR3 reads CAISESNQETQYF. CDR3 in DNA: TGTGCCATCAGTGAGTCCAACCAAGAGACCCAGTACTTC.

The J gene is TRBJ2-7, the V gene TRBV5-5, with unresolved D. This CDR3 spans 13 amino acids. Trimming removed 5 bases at V and 0 bases at J, with 9 bases between. The germline CDR1 and CDR2 sequences are SGHKS and YYEKEE (reference sequence). Written as DNA, the CDR3 is TGTGCCAGCAGTCCGACACCCTCCTACGAGCAGTACTTC. This gives the protein CASSPTPSYEQYF.

Note on this clone: Other DNA sequences in this specimen translate into the identical CDR3. The gene calls are TRBV7-9 and TRBJ2-7; 10 bases align to TRBD1. The V and J ends lost 5 bases and 3 bases, in that order; junction bases with no gene match: 4. CDR1 and CDR2 from the germline V gene are SEHNR and FQNEAQ (reference sequence). The CDR3 consists of 14 residues. CDR3 region: CASSPDRGSYEQYF. The CDR3 DNA sequence: TGTGCCAGCAGCCCGGACAGGGGGAGCTACGAGCAGTACTTC.

The chain recombines TRBV5-4 with TRBJ2-5, with TRBD1 matching over 10 bases. The CDR3 is 16 residues long. From germline, CDR1 is SGHNT and CDR2 YYREEE (reference sequence). V dropped 5 bases and J dropped 2; count of bases not matched to a gene: 9. This CDR3 reads CASRSTGGGEQETQYF. The CDR3 bases are TGTGCCAGCAGATCGACAGGGGGCGGGGAACAAGAGACCCAGTACTTC.